Listed here are 26 T cell receptor beta chains from one sample, sequenced in a study of read filtering for tumor transcriptome and immune sequencing. The library was built from roughly 400 ng RNA with molecular barcoded adaptors for alpha/delta and beta/gamma chains. In TCRdb, the reads were re-called with MiXCR into one record per CDR3 protein. The table has 40,000 or so distinct CDR3 sequences, roughly 13% seen once. The specimen sequenced was a population of CD138-negative cells sorted from bone marrow. The receptors come from a donor at least 40 years old with multiple myeloma.

This clonotype was recorded at least ten times. The rearrangement links TRBV2 to TRBJ2-1; D uncertain. The CDR3 loop spans 13 amino acids. V was clipped by 1 base and J by 6 bases, with 7 bases between them. Germline values: CDR1 SNHLY, CDR2 FYNNEI. CDR3 sequence reads: CASSEVMRNEQFF. CDR3 bases: TGTGCCAGCAGTGAAGTAATGCGCAATGAGCAGTTCTTC.

V is TRBV6-1 and J is TRBJ2-6, with D possibly being TRBD1 (5 bases). Germline assignment: CDR1 MNHNS and CDR2 SASEGT. Trimming shortened V by 1 base and J by 1 base, and 5 bases separated the two germline ends. This CDR3 comprises 15 residues. The CDR3 protein is CASSEEGSGANVLTF. The CDR3, as DNA: TGTGCCAGCAGTGAAGAGGGGTCTGGGGCCAACGTCCTGACTTTC.

The chain combines TRBV19 with TRBJ2-3; perhaps TRBD2 as D (6 bases). Germline V gene sequence: CDR1 LNHDA, CDR2 SQIVND (reference sequence). V was cut by 5 bases and J by 5 bases, with 17 bases left in between. This CDR3 contains 15 residues. CDR3 region: CASSPGVQRVDTQYF. CDR3 DNA: TGTGCCAGTAGTCCGGGGGTCCAACGGGTAGATACGCAGTATTTT.

This clonotype was seen repeatedly, ten times or more. The chain carries TRBV28 and TRBJ2-2; D unresolved. The V and J ends lost 3 bases and 3 bases respectively, with 5 bases between them. Germline CDR1 is MDHEN and CDR2 is SYDVKM. The CDR3 runs to 13 residues. The CDR3 reads CASSLGYTGELFF. In DNA, the CDR3 is TGTGCCAGCAGTTTGGGGTACACCGGGGAGCTGTTTTTT.

Only a few counts were recorded for this clonotype. V gene TRBV18 combines with J gene TRBJ2-5, with D unresolved. This CDR3 spans 14 amino acids. V was clipped by 0 bases and J by 6 bases, with 11 bases between them. CDR1 and CDR2 (germline): KGHSH, LQKENI. Here the CDR3 reads CASSPPAIGKTQYF. CDR3 nucleotide sequence: TGTGCCAGCTCACCACCGGCAATCGGAAAGACCCAGTACTTC.

This clonotype was recorded at least ten times. V and J are TRBV28 and TRBJ2-7; perhaps D is TRBD1 or TRBD2 (5 bases each). This CDR3 comprises 15 residues. The V gene lost 6 bases and the J gene lost 3 bases, with 18 bases spanning the gap. In germline, CDR1 is MDHEN, CDR2 SYDVKM. CDR3 protein: CASRSYRDLYYEQYF. DNA for the CDR3: TGTGCCAGCAGATCCTACCGGGACCTTTACTACGAGCAGTACTTC.

This clonotype has a count of ten or more. V usage is TRBV29-1 and J usage is TRBJ2-7; 10 nucleotides agree with TRBD1. V shed 4 bases and J 5 bases; nucleotides not matched to a gene: 11. There are 15 residues in the CDR3. Germline V gene sequence: CDR1 SQVTM, CDR2 ANQGSEA. The CDR3 coding sequence is TGCAGCGTTGGACCGGGACAGGGGAGGCTTAACGAGCAGTACTTC. The encoded protein is CSVGPGQGRLNEQYF.

This clonotype has ten or more counts. V usage is TRBV4-2 and J usage is TRBJ2-3; TRBD2 might be the D (6 bases). Trimming cost V 1 base and J 3 bases, with 8 bases left between them. There are 14 residues in the CDR3. Germline V gene data show CDR1 as LGHNA and CDR2 as YNFKEQ. The CDR3 region has the DNA TGTGCCAGCAGCCAAGCTCGGGGGACAGATACGCAGTATTTT. This sequence encodes CASSQARGTDTQYF.

This clonotype was observed many times. The DNA for the CDR3 is TGCAGCGCTTCAGGGGGGGGATTAAATCAGCCCCAGCATTTT. Translating gives CSASGGGLNQPQHF. The chain carries TRBV29-1 and TRBJ1-5; 7 bases align to TRBD1. V lost 7 bases and J lost 4; bases outside the gene matches: 10. Germline CDR1 and CDR2: SQVTM and ANQGSEA. This CDR3 contains 14 residues.

To note about this clonotype: This likely traces to a read error, being one base from a far larger clone. V and J are TRBV7-3 and TRBJ2-1; possible D gene TRBD2, 6 bases. The V gene's germline CDR1 is SGHTA and CDR2 FQGTGA. Trimming pared 11 bases from V and 0 bases from J, leaving 32 bases between. CDR3 length: 20 amino acids. The CDR3 reads CAGGGIRAGQRGSSYNEQFF. The CDR3, as DNA: TGTGCCGGCGGAGGGATACGGGCAGGTCAACGGGGGAGCTCCTACAATGAGCAGTTCTTC.

This clonotype is medium-sized (0.01 to 0.1%) by share. The chain is built from TRBV28 and TRBJ2-1; no definite D call. CDR3 length: 11 residues. Germline V gene lookup returns CDR1 MDHEN and CDR2 SYDVKM. Trimming pared 5 bases from V and 9 bases from J, leaving 8 bases between. The CDR3 DNA reads as TGTGCCAGCAGTGAGATGGGTGAGCAGTTCTTC. Translating gives CASSEMGEQFF.

This clonotype has ten or more counts. The chain is built from TRBV20-1 and TRBJ2-7, with 10 bases fitting TRBD2. The CDR3 is 14 amino acids. Unmatched junction bases numbered 9, after V lost 4 bases and J lost 6 bases. Germline CDR1 DFQATT, CDR2 SNEGSKA (reference sequence). CDR3 sequence reads: CSAKGLADLAEQYF. CDR3 DNA: TGCAGTGCTAAAGGACTAGCGGACTTAGCCGAGCAGTACTTC.

This clonotype appeared many times. The chain has TRBV6-2 or TRBV6-3 and TRBJ2-5; a possible D gene is TRBD1 (6 bases). The V end lost 6 bases, the J end lost 1 base, and 6 bases lay between the germline ends. The CDR3 has 12 amino acids. From germline, CDR1 is MNHEY and CDR2 SVGEGT. The CDR3 here is CASRQGQETQYF. The CDR3 nucleotides read TGTGCCAGCAGACAGGGCCAAGAGACCCAGTACTTC.

This clonotype was detected ten times or more. The rearrangement uses TRBV18 and TRBJ2-1; tentative D call: TRBD2 (5 bases). Trimming cost V 3 bases and J 0 bases, with 9 bases left between them. Germline CDR1 is KGHSH and CDR2 is LQKENI. The CDR3 length is 15 residues. In nucleotides, the CDR3 is TGTGCCAGCTCACCGGGAGCGACCTCCTACAATGAGCAGTTCTTC. It yields the protein CASSPGATSYNEQFF.

This clonotype came up a few times. The gene calls are TRBV20-1 and TRBJ2-1; 12 positions match TRBD1. There are 15 residues in the CDR3. V lost 1 base to trimming and J lost 9 bases; unmatched junction nucleotides: 7. Per the germline V gene, CDR1 is DFQATT and CDR2 is SNEGSKA (reference sequence). CDR3 amino acids: CSARVSRDRGPEQFF. The DNA for the CDR3 is TGCAGTGCTAGAGTAAGCCGGGACAGGGGGCCTGAGCAGTTCTTC.

This clonotype was seen many times. The V gene is TRBV28, the J gene TRBJ2-7; 9 bases agree with TRBD2. Germline V gene lookup returns CDR1 MDHEN and CDR2 SYDVKM. The trim removed 10 bases at V and 0 bases at J, leaving 4 bases unmatched. CDR3 length: 13 amino acids. The CDR3 coding sequence is TGTGCCACCTTAGCGGGAGACTCCTACGAGCAGTACTTC. Residues: CATLAGDSYEQYF.

There are many counts of this clonotype. The rearrangement joins TRBV7-2 to TRBJ1-2; 7 bases line up with TRBD1. There are 16 residues in the CDR3. Trimming cost V 5 bases and J 0 bases; bases outside gene matches: 9. Germline CDR1 and CDR2: SGHTA and FQGNSA. This chain's CDR3 is CASSPMTGTANYGYTF. CDR3 nucleotide sequence: TGTGCCAGCAGCCCGATGACCGGGACAGCTAACTATGGCTACACCTTC.

This clonotype was seen at least ten times. The CDR3 sequence: CASSVVSGPRQFF. The CDR3, as DNA: TGTGCCAGCAGCGTAGTGTCTGGGCCTAGGCAGTTCTTC. The genes are TRBV9 and TRBJ2-1; D gene ambiguous. The CDR3 runs to 13 residues. V lost 0 bases and J 12 bases, leaving 13 bases between the germline ends. Germline values: CDR1 SGDLS, CDR2 YYNGEE.

This clonotype was found many times. The chain combines TRBV5-1 with TRBJ2-5, with a weak D call TRBD2 (6 bases). The CDR3 loop spans 18 amino acids. CDR1 SGHRS and CDR2 YFSETQ come from the germline V gene. Trimming took off 2 bases at V and 0 bases at J, with 20 bases between the two ends. The CDR3 loop reads CASSFEMKRASYQETQYF. CDR3 coding DNA: TGCGCCAGCAGCTTCGAGATGAAGCGGGCCTCGTACCAAGAGACCCAGTACTTC.

The table lists this clonotype with many counts. The V and J genes are TRBV5-4 and TRBJ2-5; 10 bases align to TRBD1. The CDR3 covers 16 residues. With 5 bases clipped from V and 5 bases from J, the junction kept 12 bases outside the gene matches. Germline CDR1 reads SGHNT; CDR2 reads YYREEE (reference sequence). DNA for the CDR3: TGTGCCAGCAGTTTGTCCGACAGGGGGCTTGGGGAGACCCAGTACTTC. It yields the protein CASSLSDRGLGETQYF.

This clonotype came up many times. The rearrangement links TRBV7-2 to TRBJ2-1, with 9 bases aligning to TRBD2. The CDR3 is made up of 17 amino acids. Germline V gives CDR1 SGHTA, CDR2 FQGNSA. V lost 1 base to trimming and J lost 7 bases; unmatched junction nucleotides: 11. As DNA, the CDR3 is TGTGCCAGCAGCTTAGAGGCGGGAGGGGGAAATAGGAATGAGCAGTTCTTC. Residues: CASSLEAGGGNRNEQFF.

This clonotype has more than one count but fewer than ten. The chain employs TRBV5-4 and TRBJ2-7; D remains unclear. The CDR3 is 14 amino acids. Germline CDR1 reads SGHNT; CDR2 reads YYREEE (reference sequence). V lost 4 bases to trimming and J lost 1 base, with 12 bases between them. DNA for the CDR3: TGTGCCAGCAGCAAGGACCAAGTTTCCTACGAGCAGTACTTC. As protein: CASSKDQVSYEQYF.

In this sample, this clonotype turned up a few times. J is TRBJ2-6 and V is TRBV4-1; D possibly corresponds to TRBD1 (6 bases). Trimming removed 8 bases at V and 4 bases at J, with 15 bases between. Germline V gene lookup returns CDR1 MGHRA and CDR2 YSYEKL. This CDR3 has 15 residues. CDR3 nucleotide sequence: TGCGCCAGCGGTCCCACAGGGACCGGGGCCAACGTCCTGACTTTC. Translation gives CASGPTGTGANVLTF.

This clonotype was seen many times. The chain combines TRBV10-3 with TRBJ2-5, with D perhaps TRBD1 or TRBD2 (5 bases each). Germline V gene sequence: CDR1 ENHRY, CDR2 SYGVKD. This CDR3 has 14 residues. V lost 0 bases, J lost 4 bases, and 9 bases lay in between. CDR3 in amino acids: CAISESYGGETQYF. As DNA, the CDR3 is TGTGCCATCAGTGAGTCGTATGGGGGAGAGACCCAGTACTTC.

By frequency in the sample, this clonotype is medium-sized. This CDR3 reads CASSVDFYEQYF. CDR3 nucleotides: TGCGCCAGCAGTGTTGATTTCTACGAGCAGTACTTC. The chain is built from TRBV10-2 and TRBJ2-7, with D unresolved. This CDR3 has 12 amino acids. The germline V and J ends were trimmed by 4 bases and 3 bases, with 7 bases remaining between them. Germline lookup yields CDR1 WSHSY and CDR2 SAAADI.

This clonotype was counted only a few times. The DNA of the CDR3 is TGTGCCAGCAGTTCGGACAGGGAGTCAGATACGCAGTATTTT. Translation: CASSSDRESDTQYF. The genes are TRBV28 and TRBJ2-3, with 8 bases fitting TRBD1. This CDR3 has 14 amino acids. Trimming at V came to 4 bases and at J to 4 bases, leaving 4 bases not matched to a gene. CDR1 MDHEN and CDR2 SYDVKM come from the germline V gene.